These 17 T cell receptor beta chains were sequenced from one sample in a study of HIV-infected patients and healthy controls. 450 to 600 ng RNA was reverse transcribed with alpha and beta constant-region primers. Each of the alpha and beta chains got its own library through chain-specific third strand synthesis with indices. TCRdb redid the calling of the 5' RACE reads with MiXCR, one entry per CDR3 protein. The sample has some 17,000 distinct CDR3 sequences; roughly 9% are singletons. The repertoire came from unfractionated whole blood and reflected all unsorted peripheral T cells. Sequences were obtained from blood. These receptors were obtained from an adult in good health.

This clonotype was seen repeatedly, ten times or more. The V gene is TRBV12-3 or TRBV12-4, the J gene TRBJ1-1; possible D gene TRBD1, 5 bases. Trimming pared 1 base from V and 1 base from J, leaving 7 bases between. The CDR3 has 14 amino acids. DNA of the CDR3: TGTGCCAGCAGTTTAGGGGGCACGAACACTGAAGCTTTCTTT. This sequence encodes CASSLGGTNTEAFF.

This clonotype came up many times. The chain joins TRBV9 to TRBJ1-5; 10 nucleotides align to TRBD1. The ends lost 3 bases at V and 10 bases at J; junction bases unmatched: 13. Germline V gives CDR1 SGDLS, CDR2 YYNGEE. This CDR3 has 16 residues. The CDR3 nucleotides are TGTGCCAGCAGCGCGACAGGGGGCGGGGTGGGTGATCCCCAGCATTTT. This gives the protein CASSATGGGVGDPQHF.

At least ten counts were recorded for this clonotype. The chain joins TRBV5-5 to TRBJ2-7; D remains ambiguous. CDR1 and CDR2 (germline): SGHKS, YYEKEE (reference sequence). V was pared by 0 bases and J by 3 bases, with 4 bases between. The CDR3 spans 12 residues. CDR3 DNA: TGTGCCAGCAGCTTGGTGGGCTACGAGCAGTACTTC. This gives the protein CASSLVGYEQYF.

This clonotype was seen a few times. This chain uses TRBV28 with TRBJ2-5, with D perhaps TRBD2 (5 bases). Germline V gene data show CDR1 as MDHEN and CDR2 as SYDVKM. This CDR3 is 12 amino acids long. V lost 5 bases to trimming and J lost 5 bases, with 9 bases between them. This chain's CDR3 is CASSLLAETQYF. CDR3 sequence (DNA): TGTGCCAGCAGTCTGCTAGCTGAGACCCAGTACTTC.

This clonotype was observed at least ten times. The chain employs TRBV19 and TRBJ1-1; D remains unclear. The CDR3 length is 14 residues. Trimming pared 2 bases from V and 2 bases from J, leaving 9 bases between. Germline V CDR1 and CDR2: LNHDA, SQIVND (reference sequence). The CDR3 reads CASSIMVSNTEAFF. The DNA of the CDR3 is TGTGCCAGTAGTATAATGGTCAGCAACACTGAAGCTTTCTTT.

This clonotype was seen at least ten times. This chain uses TRBV3-1 with TRBJ2-3, with 10 bases aligning to TRBD2. After removal of 2 bases from V and 2 bases from J, the junction contained 4 bases not matched to a gene. Germline lookup yields CDR1 LGHDT and CDR2 YNNKEL (reference sequence). There are 16 residues in the CDR3. The CDR3: CASSQRLAGHTDTQYF. The CDR3 DNA reads TGTGCCAGCAGCCAACGACTAGCGGGCCACACAGATACGCAGTATTTT.

Comments on this clonotype: Mismatch with germline at one junction end may stem from a read error. The rearrangement joins TRBV3-1 to TRBJ1-2, with no clear D. The V gene's germline CDR1 is LGHDT and CDR2 YNNKEL (reference sequence). This CDR3 is built from 14 residues. In DNA form, the CDR3 reads TGTGCCAGCAGCCAAGTTGGGGAGTGCGATGGCGACACCTTC. Translation: CASSQVGECDGDTF.

This clonotype occurred many times. The genes are TRBV4-3 and TRBJ1-4; tentatively, D is TRBD1 (5 bases). V was pared by 0 bases and J by 5 bases, with 10 bases between. The CDR3 totals 15 residues. From germline, CDR1 is LGHNA and CDR2 YSLEER. CDR3 nucleotides: TGCGCCAGCAGCCAAGATTGGGGGAAGAATGAAAAACTGTTTTTT. Translated: CASSQDWGKNEKLFF.

Ten or more counts support this clonotype. The gene calls are TRBV20-1 and TRBJ2-7; 7 bases agree with TRBD2. CDR1 is DFQATT, CDR2 SNEGSKA, per germline (reference sequence). This CDR3 comprises 14 residues. Trimming took 6 bases from V and 3 from J; bases not matched to a gene: 11. The CDR3 coding sequence is TGCAGTGCCGCAGAAAGCGGGAAGAGCTACGAGCAGTACGTC. Translating it yields CSAAESGKSYEQYV.

This clonotype was found many times. The chain links TRBV4-1 to TRBJ2-4; TRBD2 is a possible D gene (5 bases). The V and J ends lost 1 base and 0 bases respectively, with 10 bases between them. The length of the CDR3 is 16 residues. Germline values: CDR1 MGHRA, CDR2 YSYEKL. The DNA of the CDR3 is TGCGCCAGCAGCCAAGTTCTAGGACTAGCCAAAAACATTCAGTACTTC. Protein sequence: CASSQVLGLAKNIQYF.

CDR3 nucleotides: TGTGCCAGCAGCTTATTTGAGCTCAGAGAGTCTCAAGAGACCCAGTACTTC. This sequence encodes CASSLFELRESQETQYF. The V and J genes are TRBV7-9 and TRBJ2-5, with D hard to call. The CDR3 is 17 residues long. The V and J ends lost 2 bases and 2 bases respectively, with 18 bases between them. The V gene's germline CDR1 is SEHNR and CDR2 FQNEAQ (reference sequence).

In regard to this clonotype: This may be a read error, as it is one base from a much larger clone. The chain combines TRBV5-1 with TRBJ1-1; weak D call: TRBD1 (6 bases). The germline CDR1 and CDR2 sequences are SGHRS and YFSETQ. The CDR3 loop spans 14 amino acids. The CDR3 loop is CTSSESTGNAEAFF. As DNA, the CDR3 is TGCACCAGCAGCGAGTCAACAGGGAATGCTGAAGCTTTCTTT.

V usage is TRBV6-1 and J usage is TRBJ1-2; possible D gene TRBD1, 6 bases. Germline V gives CDR1 MNHNS, CDR2 SASEGT. V shed 2 bases and J shed 3 bases, with 10 bases lying between them. This CDR3 spans 14 amino acids. The CDR3 reads CASSETYRDYGYTF. CDR3 in DNA: TGTGCCAGCAGTGAAACGTACAGGGACTATGGCTACACCTTC.

By share, this clonotype ranks as medium-sized. V gene TRBV14 combines with J gene TRBJ2-1; D is perhaps TRBD1 or TRBD2 (5 bases each). Trimming pared 0 bases from V and 2 bases from J, leaving 14 bases between. This CDR3 is 17 amino acids long. Germline assignment: CDR1 SGHDN and CDR2 FVKESK. For the CDR3, the DNA is TGTGCCAGCAGCCAAGATTTCGGGGCGGCTGCCTACAATGAGCAGTTCTTC. Its protein product is CASSQDFGAAAYNEQFF.

In its sample, this clonotype ranks as medium-sized. The rearrangement joins TRBV13 to TRBJ2-5; TRBD1 might be the D (5 bases). The CDR3 loop spans 16 amino acids. The germline CDR1 and CDR2 sequences are PRHDT and FYEKMQ (reference sequence). Deletions cut 2 bases from V and 0 bases from J, with 13 bases between. The DNA for the CDR3 is TGTGCCAGCAGCTTAAGTTTGGCAGGGTACCAAGAGACCCAGTACTTC. Translating gives CASSLSLAGYQETQYF.

This clonotype is judged medium-sized. J is TRBJ2-3 and V is TRBV20-1; 11 bases align to TRBD2. After removal of 0 bases from V and 6 bases from J, the junction contained 8 bases not matched to a gene. CDR1 and CDR2 from the germline V gene are DFQATT and SNEGSKA (reference sequence). This CDR3 region has 16 residues. The CDR3 DNA follows: TGCAGTGCTAGAGATCCTAGCGGGAGGTTGAGGGATACGCAGTATTTT. Protein: CSARDPSGRLRDTQYF.

The CDR3 bases are TGCAGCGTTGATGTGGGGGATACAGATACGCAGTATTTT. Translated, it gives CSVDVGDTDTQYF. The genes are TRBV29-1 and TRBJ2-3; D is possibly TRBD1 or TRBD2 (5 bases each). This CDR3 has 13 amino acids. CDR1 is SQVTM and CDR2 is ANQGSEA in the germline V gene. V dropped 3 bases and J dropped 3 bases, with 10 bases sitting between them.